The clone carrying this TCR beta chain was seen ten or more times. This record comes from a study of T cells in Graves' hyperthyroidism and ophthalmopathy. Trimming left V 4 bases short and J 11 bases short, with 11 bases between. CDR1 SEHNR and CDR2 FQNEAQ come from the germline V gene (reference sequence). The CDR3 extends over 11 amino acids. TCR beta CDR3 regions were amplified from RNA transcripts. The HTBI primer set drove a first-round RT-PCR of the TCR CDR3. MiXCR was run by TCRdb on the multiplex PCR reads, yielding one entry per CDR3 protein. The table records over 250,000 distinct CDR3 sequences, about 25% of them present only once.

The chain uses TRBV7-9 and TRBJ1-1; TRBD1 is a possible D gene (6 bases). Sequences were obtained from blood. The clonotype was recovered from a man between 40 and 49 years old with Graves' hyperthyroidism that later progressed to Graves' ophthalmopathy. As DNA, the CDR3 is TGTGCCAGCAGCTACCCAGGGGCGGCTTTCTTT. As protein: CASSYPGAAFF.